The entry that follows covers one T cell receptor beta chain sequence. Its cognate antigen is unknown. The sample's treatment: approximately nine-day PBMC culture with coronavirus spike peptide pools or control peptides (ViraFEST assay). The dates of positive PCR tests extended from March through December 2020 and came before the US Alpha, Beta and Delta variants. The V segment lost 5 bases and the J segment 3 bases; nucleotides outside the gene matches: 10. This CDR3 has 16 amino acids. Per germline, CDR1 SGHTA and CDR2 FQGNSA. The sample originates from a study of vaccination and CD4 T cells after COVID-19. Study-wide context: Convalescent patients gave post-COVID blood a median about 110 days post-diagnosis, range 35 to 161.

The Oncomine TCR Beta short-read assay sequenced DNA from cultured CD4+ T cells. Investigators isolated genomic DNA from cultured CD4+ T cells. TCRdb independently ran MiXCR on the PCR reads; one entry per CDR3 protein. There are 13,000 to 15,000 distinct CDR3 sequences in the sample; 48% occur only once, and roughly 13% lies in the top ten. The study, taken as a whole, reports: Recorded median SARS-CoV-2-reactive clonotype numbers increased from around 19 to 38 without reaching significance.

The sample consisted of CD4+ T cells from blood, cultured in vitro. The chain recombines TRBV7-2 with TRBJ2-1; 7 nucleotides line up with TRBD1. The receptor was derived from a human donor who had recovered from COVID-19. CDR3 DNA sequence: TGTGCCAGCAGCCGCGTAAGGGGGCTTCACTACAATGAGCAGTTCTTC. Translation: CASSRVRGLHYNEQFF.